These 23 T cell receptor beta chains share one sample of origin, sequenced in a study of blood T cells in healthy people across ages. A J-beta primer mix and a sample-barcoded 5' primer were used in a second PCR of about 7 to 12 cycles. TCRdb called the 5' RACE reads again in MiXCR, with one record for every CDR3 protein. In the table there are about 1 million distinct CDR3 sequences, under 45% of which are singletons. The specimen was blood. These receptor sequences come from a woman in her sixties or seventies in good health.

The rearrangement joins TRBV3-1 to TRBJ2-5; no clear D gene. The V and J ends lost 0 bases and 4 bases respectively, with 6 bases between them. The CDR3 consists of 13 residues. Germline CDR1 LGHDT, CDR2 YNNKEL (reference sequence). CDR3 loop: CASSQDTGETQYF. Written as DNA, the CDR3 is TGTGCCAGCAGCCAAGATACGGGAGAGACCCAGTACTTC.

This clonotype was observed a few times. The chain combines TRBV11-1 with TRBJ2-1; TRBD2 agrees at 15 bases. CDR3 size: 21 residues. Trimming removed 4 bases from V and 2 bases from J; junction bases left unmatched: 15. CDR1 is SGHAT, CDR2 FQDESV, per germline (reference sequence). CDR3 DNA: TGTGCCAGCAGCTCACGGCACGGGACTAGCGGGAGGACCTATACCTACAATGAGCAGTTCTTC. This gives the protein CASSSRHGTSGRTYTYNEQFF. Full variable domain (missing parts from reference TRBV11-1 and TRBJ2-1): EAEVAQSPRYKITEKSQAVAFWCDPISGHATLYWYRQILGQGPELLVQFQDESVVDDSQLPKDRFSAERLKGVDSTLKIQPAELGDSAMYLCASSSRHGTSGRTYTYNEQFFGPGTRLTVL.

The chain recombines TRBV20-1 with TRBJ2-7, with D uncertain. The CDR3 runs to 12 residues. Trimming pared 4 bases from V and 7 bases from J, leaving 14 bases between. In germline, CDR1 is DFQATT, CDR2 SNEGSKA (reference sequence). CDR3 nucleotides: TGCAGTGCTATCAACCCCACGCGAGAGCAGTACTTC. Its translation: CSAINPTREQYF.

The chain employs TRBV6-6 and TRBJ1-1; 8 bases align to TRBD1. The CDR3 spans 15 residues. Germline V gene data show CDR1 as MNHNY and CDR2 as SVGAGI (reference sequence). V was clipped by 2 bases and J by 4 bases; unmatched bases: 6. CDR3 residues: CASSYDTGGTTEAFF. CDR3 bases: TGTGCCAGCAGTTACGACACAGGGGGAACCACTGAAGCTTTCTTT.

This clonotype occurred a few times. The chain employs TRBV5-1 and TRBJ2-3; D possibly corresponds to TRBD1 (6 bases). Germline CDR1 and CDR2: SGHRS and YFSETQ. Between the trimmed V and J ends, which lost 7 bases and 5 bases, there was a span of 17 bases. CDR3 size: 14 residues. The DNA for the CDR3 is TGCGCCAGCGGTCGGCAGGGGCCAAGAGATACGCAGTATTTT. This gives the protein CASGRQGPRDTQYF.

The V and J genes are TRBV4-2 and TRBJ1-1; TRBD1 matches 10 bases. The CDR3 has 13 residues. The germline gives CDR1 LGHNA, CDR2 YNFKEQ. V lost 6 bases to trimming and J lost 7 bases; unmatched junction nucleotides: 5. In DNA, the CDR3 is TGTGCCAGCAGGGGGACAGGGGAGGGTGAAGCTTTCTTT. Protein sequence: CASRGTGEGEAFF.

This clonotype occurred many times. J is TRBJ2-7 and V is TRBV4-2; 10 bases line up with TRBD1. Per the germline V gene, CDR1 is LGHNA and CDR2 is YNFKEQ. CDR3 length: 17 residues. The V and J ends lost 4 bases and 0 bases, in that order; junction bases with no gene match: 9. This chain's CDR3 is CASSLRDRGVDSYEQYF. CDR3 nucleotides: TGTGCCAGCAGCCTACGGGACAGGGGCGTCGACTCCTACGAGCAGTACTTC.

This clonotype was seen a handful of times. This CDR3 reads CARGYGGQSSYNEQFF. CDR3 in DNA: TGTGCCAGGGGGTATGGGGGTCAGAGCTCCTACAATGAGCAGTTCTTC. The chain joins TRBV2 to TRBJ2-1; D possibly matches TRBD1 or TRBD2 (5 bases each). The CDR3 is 16 residues long. Germline loops: CDR1 SNHLY, CDR2 FYNNEI. Trimming cost V 9 bases and J 0 bases, with 18 bases left between them.

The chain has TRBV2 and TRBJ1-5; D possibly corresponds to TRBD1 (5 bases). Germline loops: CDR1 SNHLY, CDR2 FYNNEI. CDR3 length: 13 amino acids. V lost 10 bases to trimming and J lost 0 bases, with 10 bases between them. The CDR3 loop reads CATKTDSNQPQHF. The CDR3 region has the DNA TGTGCCACCAAGACAGATAGCAATCAGCCCCAGCATTTT.

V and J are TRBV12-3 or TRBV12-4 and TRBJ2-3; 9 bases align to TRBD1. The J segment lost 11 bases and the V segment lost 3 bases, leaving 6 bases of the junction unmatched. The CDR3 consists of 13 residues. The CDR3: CASSLTGQGGQYF. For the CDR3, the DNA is TGTGCCAGCAGTTTGACGGGACAGGGCGGGCAGTATTTT.

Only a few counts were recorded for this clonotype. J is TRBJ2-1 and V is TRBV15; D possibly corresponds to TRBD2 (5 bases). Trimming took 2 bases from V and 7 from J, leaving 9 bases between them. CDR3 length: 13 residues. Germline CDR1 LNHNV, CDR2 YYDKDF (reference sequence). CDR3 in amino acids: CATSRLTGNEQFF. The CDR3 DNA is TGTGCCACCAGCAGATTGACGGGGAATGAGCAGTTCTTC.

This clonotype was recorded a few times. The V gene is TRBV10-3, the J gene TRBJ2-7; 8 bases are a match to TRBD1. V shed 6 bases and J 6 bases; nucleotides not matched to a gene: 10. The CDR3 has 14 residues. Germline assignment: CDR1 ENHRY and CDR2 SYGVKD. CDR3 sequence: CAIRPTGDTFEQYF. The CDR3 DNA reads TGTGCCATCAGGCCGACAGGGGACACATTCGAGCAGTACTTC.

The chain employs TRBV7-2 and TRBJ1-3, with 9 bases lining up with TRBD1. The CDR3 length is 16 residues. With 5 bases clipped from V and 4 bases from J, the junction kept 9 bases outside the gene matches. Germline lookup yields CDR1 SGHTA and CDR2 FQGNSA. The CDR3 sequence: CASSPGTGLIGNTIYF. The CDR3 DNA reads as TGTGCCAGCAGCCCCGGGACAGGGCTAATCGGAAACACCATATATTTT.

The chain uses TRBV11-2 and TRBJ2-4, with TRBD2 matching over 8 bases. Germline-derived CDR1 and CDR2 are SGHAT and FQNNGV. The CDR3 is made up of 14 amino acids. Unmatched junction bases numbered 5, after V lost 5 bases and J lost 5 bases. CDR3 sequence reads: CASSHTSGQNIQYF. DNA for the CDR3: TGTGCCAGCAGCCATACTAGCGGTCAAAACATTCAGTACTTC.

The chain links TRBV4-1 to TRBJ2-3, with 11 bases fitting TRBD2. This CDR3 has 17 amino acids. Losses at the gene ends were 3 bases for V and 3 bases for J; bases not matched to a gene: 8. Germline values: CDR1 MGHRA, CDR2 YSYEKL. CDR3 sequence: CASSQQLAGEATDTQYF. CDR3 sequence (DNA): TGCGCCAGCAGCCAGCAACTAGCGGGAGAGGCTACAGATACGCAGTATTTT.

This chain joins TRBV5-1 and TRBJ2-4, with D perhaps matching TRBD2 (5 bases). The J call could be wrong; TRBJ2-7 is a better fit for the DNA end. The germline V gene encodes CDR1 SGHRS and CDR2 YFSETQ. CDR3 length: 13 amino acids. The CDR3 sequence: CASSEDFSNEQYF. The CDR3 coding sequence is TGCGCCAGCAGCGAGGACTTTTCGAACGAGCAGTACTTC.

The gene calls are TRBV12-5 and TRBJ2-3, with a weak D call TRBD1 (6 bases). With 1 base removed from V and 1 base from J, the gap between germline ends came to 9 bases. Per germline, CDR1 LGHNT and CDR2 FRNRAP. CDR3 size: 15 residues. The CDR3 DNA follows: TGTGCTAGTGGTTTGGGGACAGCCGGCACAGATACGCAGTATTTT. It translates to CASGLGTAGTDTQYF.

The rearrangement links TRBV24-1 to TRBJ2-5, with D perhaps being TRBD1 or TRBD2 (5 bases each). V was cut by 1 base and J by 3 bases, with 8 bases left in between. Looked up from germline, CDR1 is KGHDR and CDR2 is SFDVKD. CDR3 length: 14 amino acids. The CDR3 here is CATSDFRDEETQYF. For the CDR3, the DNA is TGTGCCACCAGTGATTTCCGGGACGAAGAGACCCAGTACTTC.

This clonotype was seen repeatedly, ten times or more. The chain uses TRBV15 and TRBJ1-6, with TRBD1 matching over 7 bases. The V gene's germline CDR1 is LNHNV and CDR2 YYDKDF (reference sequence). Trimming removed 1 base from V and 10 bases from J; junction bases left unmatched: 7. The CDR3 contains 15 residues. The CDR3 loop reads CATSRVRDSRSPLHF. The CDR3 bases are TGTGCCACCAGCAGAGTCCGGGACAGTCGATCACCCCTCCACTTT.

Written as DNA, the CDR3 is TGCAGTGCCAAAGTAGGGAGCAATCAGCCCCAGCATTTT. Its protein is CSAKVGSNQPQHF. The genes are TRBV20-1 and TRBJ1-5, with D hard to call. Germline lookup yields CDR1 DFQATT and CDR2 SNEGSKA (reference sequence). The V end lost 6 bases, the J end lost 1 base, and 10 bases lay between the germline ends. This CDR3 is built from 13 residues.

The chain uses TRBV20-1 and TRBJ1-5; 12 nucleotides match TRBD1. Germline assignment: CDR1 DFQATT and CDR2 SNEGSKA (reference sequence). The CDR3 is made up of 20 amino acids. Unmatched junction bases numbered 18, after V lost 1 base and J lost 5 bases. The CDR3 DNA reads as TGCAGTGCTAGAGGGGGACAGGGGGCGCGGTCGGTGGTGATCCATCAGCCCCAGCATTTT. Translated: CSARGGQGARSVVIHQPQHF.

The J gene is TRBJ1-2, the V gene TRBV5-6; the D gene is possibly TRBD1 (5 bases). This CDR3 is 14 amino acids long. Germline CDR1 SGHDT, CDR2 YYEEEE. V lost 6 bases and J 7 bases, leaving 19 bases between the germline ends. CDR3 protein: CASTLRGQGGGYTF. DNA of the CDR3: TGTGCCAGCACCCTGAGGGGCCAGGGTGGTGGCTACACCTTC.

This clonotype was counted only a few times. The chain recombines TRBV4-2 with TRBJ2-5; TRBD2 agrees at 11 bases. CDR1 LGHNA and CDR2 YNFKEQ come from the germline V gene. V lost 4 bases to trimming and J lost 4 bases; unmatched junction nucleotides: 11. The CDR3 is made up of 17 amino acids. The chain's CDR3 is CASSPQGIAGGGETQYF. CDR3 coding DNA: TGTGCCAGCAGCCCCCAAGGGATAGCGGGAGGGGGAGAGACCCAGTACTTC.